Reported below is one TCR beta chain. Per the germline V gene, CDR1 is SEHNR and CDR2 is FQNEAQ (reference sequence). This CDR3 has 17 residues. V dropped 8 bases and J dropped 2 bases, with 19 bases sitting between them. Original processing notes: Amplification from reference gene primers served as the basis for estimated nucleated cell counts. Sequencing was performed with immunoSEQ multiplex PCR; in TCRdb, only in-frame clones are kept and a portion is missing. That table is the source of V, J and clone size, and D and trimming were worked out from the DNA. Of about 49,000 clones listed, approximately 80% are singletons. This record belongs to a study of blood T cell repertoires in COVID-19.

This TCR came from a man aged 70-80 years with active or convalescent COVID-19. The V call is TRBV7-9, the J call TRBJ1-6, with D possibly TRBD1 on 5 matching bases. Sequenced sample: peripheral blood. CDR3 nucleotides: TGTGCCAGCGGTTCTGGGGAGTCGGGGGCCTATAATTCACCCCTCCACTTT. Protein product: CASGSGESGAYNSPLHF.